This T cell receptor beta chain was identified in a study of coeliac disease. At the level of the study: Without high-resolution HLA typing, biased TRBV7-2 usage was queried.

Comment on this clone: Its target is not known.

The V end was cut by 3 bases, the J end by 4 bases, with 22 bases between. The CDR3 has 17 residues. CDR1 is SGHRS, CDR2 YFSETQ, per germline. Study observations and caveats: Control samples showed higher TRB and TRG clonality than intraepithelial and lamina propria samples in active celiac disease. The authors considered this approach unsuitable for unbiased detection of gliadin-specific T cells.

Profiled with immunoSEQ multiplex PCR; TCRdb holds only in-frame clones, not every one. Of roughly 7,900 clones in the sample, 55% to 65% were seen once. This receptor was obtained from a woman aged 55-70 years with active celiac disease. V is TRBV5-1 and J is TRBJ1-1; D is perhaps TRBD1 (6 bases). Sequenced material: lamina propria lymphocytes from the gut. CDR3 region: CASSWPGGARVSTEAFF. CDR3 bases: TGCGCCAGCAGCTGGCCTGGGGGGGCGAGGGTCAGCACTGAAGCTTTCTTT.